What follows are 30 T cell receptor beta chains derived from one specimen sequenced in a study of blood T cell repertoires in COVID-19. Using immunoSEQ multiplex PCR, the repertoire was profiled, and TCRdb retains in-frame clones only, with some absent. The sample holds tens of thousands of clones; about 91% are singletons and the top ten take 2.4%. Sample: peripheral blood. The receptors here all came from a man aged 45 to 65 with active COVID-19.

V gene TRBV30 combines with J gene TRBJ2-5; 7 positions agree with TRBD2. Trimming cost V 0 bases and J 4 bases; bases outside gene matches: 8. There are 15 residues in the CDR3. CDR1 and CDR2 (germline): GTSNPN, SVGIG (reference sequence). CDR3 loop: CAWSVAGSGPETQYF. CDR3 DNA sequence: TGTGCCTGGAGTGTAGCGGGATCGGGGCCAGAGACCCAGTACTTC. The full variable domain, in which reference TRBV30 and TRBJ2-5 provide the parts outside the CDR3, is SQTIHQWPATLVQPVGSPLSLECTVEGTSNPNLYWYRQAAGRGLQLLFYSVGIGQISSEVPQNLSASRPQDRQFILSSKKLLLSDSGFYLCAWSVAGSGPETQYFGPGTRLLVL.

This chain joins TRBV13 and TRBJ2-2, with 12 nucleotides matching TRBD2. Germline lookup yields CDR1 PRHDT and CDR2 FYEKMQ (reference sequence). There are 17 residues in the CDR3. The trim removed 0 bases at V and 4 bases at J, leaving 3 bases unmatched. The CDR3 DNA sequence: TGTGCCAGCAGCTTAGGACTAGCGGGAGGTGGCACCGGGGAGCTGTTTTTT. Translation gives CASSLGLAGGGTGELFF.

This clone was counted a single time. The chain uses TRBV2 and TRBJ1-2; no reliable D call. V lost 8 bases, J lost 6 bases, and 13 bases lay in between. CDR3 size: 12 residues. CDR1 and CDR2 from the germline V gene are SNHLY and FYNNEI. The CDR3 DNA reads as TGTGCCAGCTGTCGCCCCCCGGATGGCTACACCTTC. It specifies CASCRPPDGYTF.

The chain joins TRBV28 to TRBJ1-2, with a possible D match to TRBD1 (6 bases). CDR1 is MDHEN, CDR2 SYDVKM, per germline. V was shortened by 7 bases and J by 4 bases, with 16 bases between the two germline ends. The CDR3 length is 14 residues. The DNA for the CDR3 is TGTGCCAGCAACGAAGGGACAAGACTCTATGGCTACACCTTC. It yields the protein CASNEGTRLYGYTF.

V and J are TRBV3-1 (or the pseudogene TRBV3-2) and TRBJ1-5; TRBD1 matches 10 bases. CDR1 and CDR2 (germline): LGHDT, YNNKEL (reference sequence). The CDR3 contains 14 residues. V was clipped by 8 bases and J by 1 base; unmatched bases: 2. The CDR3 DNA follows: TGTGCCAGCGGACAGGGGGTGAGCAATCAGCCCCAGCATTTT. Its translation: CASGQGVSNQPQHF.

This clone was seen just once. The V gene is TRBV23-1, the J gene TRBJ1-2; 9 bases align to TRBD1. TRBV23-1 is marked as an open reading frame, function uncertain. CDR3 length: 14 residues. V gave up 11 bases and J gave up 7 bases; unmatched junction bases: 14. CDR3: CAGGTGGRYSGYTF. In DNA, the CDR3 is TGCGCCGGGGGAACAGGGGGCAGATATAGTGGCTACACCTTC.

The chain has TRBV5-1 and TRBJ1-3; a possible D gene is TRBD1 (5 bases). This CDR3 region has 14 residues. V was pared by 0 bases and J by 4 bases, with 8 bases between. Germline assignment: CDR1 SGHRS and CDR2 YFSETQ. CDR3 DNA: TGCGCCAGCAGCTTGGGGGGCATCGGAAACACCATATATTTT. It is translated as CASSLGGIGNTIYF. Using reference TRBV5-1 and TRBJ1-3 for the parts outside the CDR3, the full variable domain is KAGVTQTPRYLIKTRGQQVTLSCSPISGHRSVSWYQQTPGQGLQFLFEYFSETQRNKGNFPGRFSGRQFSNSRSEMNVSTLELGDSALYLCASSLGGIGNTIYFGEGSWLTVV.

This clone was observed once. The genes are TRBV5-6 and TRBJ1-4; TRBD1 agrees at 7 bases. CDR1 SGHDT and CDR2 YYEEEE come from the germline V gene. The CDR3 runs 15 residues. Trimming took 5 bases from V and 5 from J; bases not matched to a gene: 9. The CDR3 coding sequence is TGTGCCAGCAGTTTACAGGGGAGGCCGAATGAAAAACTGTTTTTT. Translating gives CASSLQGRPNEKLFF. The full variable domain, with the rest looked up from reference TRBV5-6 and TRBJ1-4, is DAGVTQSPTHLIKTRGQQVTLRCSPKSGHDTVSWYQQALGQGPQFIFQYYEEEERQRGNFPDRFSGHQFPNYSSELNVNALLLGDSALYLCASSLQGRPNEKLFFGSGTQLSVL.

This clone was picked up one time. V and J are TRBV5-4 and TRBJ2-2, with 7 nucleotides matching TRBD1. Trimming at V came to 2 bases and at J to 4 bases, leaving 5 bases not matched to a gene. CDR3 length: 15 residues. Germline CDR1 reads SGHNT; CDR2 reads YYREEE (reference sequence). CDR3 sequence reads: CASSLLAGGTGELFF. CDR3 coding DNA: TGTGCCAGCAGCTTATTGGCAGGGGGCACCGGGGAGCTGTTTTTT.

The chain employs TRBV5-1 and TRBJ2-6, with 14 bases that match TRBD2. CDR1 is SGHRS, CDR2 YFSETQ, per germline. V was pared by 4 bases and J by 4 bases, with 13 bases of the junction left unmatched. The CDR3 loop spans 20 amino acids. The CDR3 nucleotides are TGCGCCAGCAGCAGAACCGGGACTAGCGGGAGCAGCCCCGGGGCCAACGTCCTGACTTTC. Translating gives CASSRTGTSGSSPGANVLTF.

The V call is TRBV6-5, the J call TRBJ1-1; D possibly corresponds to TRBD1 (5 bases). Germline V CDR1 and CDR2: MNHEY, SVGAGI. Trimming removed 5 bases from V and 8 bases from J, with 15 bases in between. The CDR3 runs to 13 residues. This CDR3 reads CASSPGMGREAFF. Written as DNA, the CDR3 is TGTGCCAGCAGTCCCGGAATGGGGCGGGAAGCTTTCTTT.

The rearrangement links TRBV18 to TRBJ2-5, with TRBD1 matching over 8 bases. V trimming: 4 bases; J trimming: 2 bases; junction bases outside the gene matches: 6. The germline gives CDR1 KGHSH, CDR2 LQKENI. The CDR3 has 15 residues. The CDR3 coding sequence is TGTGCCAGCTCACAAGGCAGGGGGCGTCAAGAGACCCAGTACTTC. Amino acid sequence: CASSQGRGRQETQYF.

This clone was detected once. The chain employs TRBV5-8 and TRBJ2-3; D uncertain. CDR1 is SGHTS and CDR2 is YDEGEE in the germline V gene. V was clipped by 0 bases and J by 5 bases, with 13 bases between them. The CDR3 length is 15 residues. Written as DNA, the CDR3 is TGTGCCAGCAGCTTGGCCTGGGCAGGCAGAGATACGCAGTATTTT. This translates into CASSLAWAGRDTQYF. Full variable domain (missing parts from reference TRBV5-8 and TRBJ2-3): EAGVTQSPTHLIKTRGQQATLRCSPISGHTSVYWYQQALGLGLQFLLWYDEGEERNRGNFPPRFSGRQFPNYSSELNVNALELEDSALYLCASSLAWAGRDTQYFGPGTRLTVL.

The chain uses TRBV7-2 and TRBJ1-4; TRBD1 agrees at 7 bases. The length of the CDR3 is 15 residues. The germline CDR1 and CDR2 sequences are SGHTA and FQGNSA. After removal of 5 bases from V and 5 bases from J, the junction contained 8 bases not matched to a gene. CDR3 sequence reads: CASSPTTGSNEKLFF. The CDR3 coding sequence is TGTGCCAGCAGCCCAACGACAGGGTCAAATGAAAAACTGTTTTTT.

The rearrangement joins TRBV4-2 to TRBJ2-7; 7 bases map to TRBD2. V trimming: 0 bases; J trimming: 3 bases; junction bases outside the gene matches: 8. The germline CDR1 and CDR2 sequences are LGHNA and YNFKEQ. The CDR3 consists of 16 residues. CDR3 DNA sequence: TGTGCCAGCAGCCAAGAACCCCAGGGAGGGTTCTACGAGCAGTACTTC. This translates into CASSQEPQGGFYEQYF.

The rearrangement links TRBV30 to TRBJ1-3, with D possibly TRBD1 on 5 matching bases. The CDR3 runs to 15 residues. Germline V gives CDR1 GTSNPN, CDR2 SVGIG (reference sequence). Trimming took off 2 bases at V and 0 bases at J, with 11 bases between the two ends. For the CDR3, the DNA is TGTGCCTGGAGTAAGACGGGACTCTCTGGAAACACCATATATTTT. Translating it yields CAWSKTGLSGNTIYF. Full variable domain (remainder filled in from reference TRBV30 and TRBJ1-3): SQTIHQWPATLVQPVGSPLSLECTVEGTSNPNLYWYRQAAGRGLQLLFYSVGIGQISSEVPQNLSASRPQDRQFILSSKKLLLSDSGFYLCAWSKTGLSGNTIYFGEGSWLTVV.

The rearrangement links TRBV18 to TRBJ1-2; 7 bases are shared with TRBD1. Trimming at V came to 1 base and at J to 1 base, leaving 6 bases not matched to a gene. CDR3 length equals 16 residues. Per the germline V gene, CDR1 is KGHSH and CDR2 is LQKENI. This CDR3 is CASSPQGAFRNYGYTF. The CDR3 bases are TGTGCCAGCTCACCACAGGGGGCTTTTCGTAACTATGGCTACACCTTC.

The J gene is TRBJ2-2, the V gene TRBV5-4, with TRBD2 identical over 7 bases. This CDR3 comprises 16 residues. After removal of 4 bases from V and 3 bases from J, the junction contained 9 bases not matched to a gene. CDR1 and CDR2 from the germline V gene are SGHNT and YYREEE (reference sequence). CDR3 coding DNA: TGTGCCAGCAGCGCAGCGGGGAGGTTGGACACCGGGGAGCTGTTTTTT. This gives the protein CASSAAGRLDTGELFF.

V is TRBV6-2 or TRBV6-3 and J is TRBJ2-2, with D unresolved. This CDR3 has 17 amino acids. With 4 bases removed from V and 1 base from J, the gap between germline ends came to 16 bases. Germline assignment: CDR1 MNHEY and CDR2 SVGEGT. CDR3 in DNA: TGTGCCAGCAGTTTTTTACCCCCGACTGGGAACACCGGGGAGCTGTTTTTT. Translation: CASSFLPPTGNTGELFF.

The chain joins TRBV7-2 to TRBJ1-2, with 9 bases identical to TRBD1. V shed 2 bases and J 5 bases; nucleotides not matched to a gene: 9. The CDR3 loop spans 16 amino acids. Germline-derived CDR1 and CDR2 are SGHTA and FQGNSA. The DNA for the CDR3 is TGTGCCAGCAGCTTAATGGGGACAGGGATAGATTATGGCTACACCTTC. Protein sequence: CASSLMGTGIDYGYTF. Full variable domain (outside the CDR3, taken from reference TRBV7-2 and TRBJ1-2): GAGVSQSPSNKVTEKGKDVELRCDPISGHTALYWYRQSLGQGLEFLIYFQGNSAPDKSGLPSDRFSAERTGGSVSTLTIQRTQQEDSAVYLCASSLMGTGIDYGYTFGSGTRLTVV.

The genes are TRBV10-3 and TRBJ2-1; the match to TRBD2 covers 8 bases. CDR1 and CDR2 from the germline V gene are ENHRY and SYGVKD. Unmatched junction bases numbered 5, after V lost 6 bases and J lost 7 bases. The CDR3 length is 13 residues. CDR3 region: CAISGVAGNEQFF. The CDR3 DNA follows: TGTGCCATCAGCGGGGTAGCGGGGAATGAGCAGTTCTTC.

The chain employs TRBV24-1 and TRBJ2-2, with D hard to call. Trimming took 5 bases from V and 1 from J, leaving 4 bases between them. This CDR3 has 13 amino acids. Per the germline V gene, CDR1 is KGHDR and CDR2 is SFDVKD. CDR3 in amino acids: CATSARNTGELFF. CDR3 nucleotide sequence: TGTGCCACCAGTGCTCGGAACACCGGGGAGCTGTTTTTT.

The CDR3 reads CASSFWQQPQHF. For the CDR3, the DNA is TGTGCCAGCAGTTTTTGGCAACAGCCCCAGCATTTT. The genes are TRBV12-3 or TRBV12-4 and TRBJ1-5; no definite D call. V was pared by 3 bases and J by 7 bases, with 7 bases between. This CDR3 contains 12 residues.

The chain joins TRBV9 to TRBJ2-3; unclear D gene. Between the trimmed V and J ends, which lost 6 bases and 1 base, there was a span of 15 bases. There are 15 residues in the CDR3. Germline CDR1 SGDLS, CDR2 YYNGEE. The CDR3 loop reads CASTSRPGGTDTQYF. Here the CDR3 DNA reads TGTGCCAGCACATCCCGCCCCGGAGGCACAGATACGCAGTATTTT.

This clone was seen more than once but under ten times. This sequence joins TRBV28 and TRBJ2-5; TRBD2 aligns across 11 bases. V was pared by 2 bases and J by 10 bases, with 0 bases of the junction left unmatched. Germline V gene sequence: CDR1 MDHEN, CDR2 SYDVKM. This CDR3 contains 12 residues. In DNA form, the CDR3 reads TGTGCCAGCAGTTTAGGACTAGCGGGCCAGTACTTC. Protein: CASSLGLAGQYF.

The chain recombines TRBV15 with TRBJ1-1, with 7 bases that match TRBD1. The CDR3 runs 14 residues. The germline V gene encodes CDR1 LNHNV and CDR2 YYDKDF (reference sequence). V lost 0 bases to trimming and J lost 7 bases; unmatched junction nucleotides: 5. DNA of the CDR3: TGTGCCACCAGCAGAGAACAGGGGCGGAATGAAGCTTTCTTT. As protein: CATSREQGRNEAFF. Filled out from reference TRBV15 and TRBJ1-1, the complete variable domain reads DAMVIQNPRYQVTQFGKPVTLSCSQTLNHNVMYWYQQKSSQAPKLLFHYYDKDFNNEADTPDNFQSRRPNTSFCFLDIRSPGLGDTAMYLCATSREQGRNEAFFGQGTRLTVV.

This clone has just one count. The chain is built from TRBV7-6 and TRBJ1-1; D uncertain. Trimming took off 5 bases at V and 1 base at J, with 11 bases between the two ends. The germline V gene has CDR1 SGHVS and CDR2 FNYEAQ. There are 14 residues in the CDR3. CDR3 bases: TGTGCCAGCAGCCGCGGGTGGAGGAACACTGAAGCTTTCTTT. This translates into CASSRGWRNTEAFF.

V and J are TRBV6-1 and TRBJ1-2, with TRBD1 as a possible D gene (6 bases). This CDR3 comprises 13 residues. Germline assignment: CDR1 MNHNS and CDR2 SASEGT. V gave up 3 bases and J gave up 5 bases, with 10 bases separating them. The CDR3 protein is CASSDRGGYGYTF. CDR3 DNA: TGTGCCAGCAGTGACAGAGGGGGATATGGCTACACCTTC.

The chain employs TRBV6-6 and TRBJ1-4, with no clear D. Trimming shortened V by 7 bases and J by 3 bases, and 15 bases separated the two germline ends. The CDR3 totals 15 residues. Germline loops: CDR1 MNHNY, CDR2 SVGAGI (reference sequence). The CDR3 here is CASTQSGISNEKLFF. CDR3 nucleotide sequence: TGTGCCAGCACCCAATCGGGGATCTCTAATGAAAAACTGTTTTTT.

The J gene is TRBJ2-7, the V gene TRBV6-5; D not certain. The germline V and J ends were trimmed by 2 bases and 7 bases, with 9 bases remaining between them. CDR3 length: 12 amino acids. Germline values: CDR1 MNHEY, CDR2 SVGAGI. CDR3 sequence reads: CASSYPSQEQYF. The CDR3 coding sequence is TGTGCCAGCAGTTACCCCTCCCAGGAGCAGTACTTC.